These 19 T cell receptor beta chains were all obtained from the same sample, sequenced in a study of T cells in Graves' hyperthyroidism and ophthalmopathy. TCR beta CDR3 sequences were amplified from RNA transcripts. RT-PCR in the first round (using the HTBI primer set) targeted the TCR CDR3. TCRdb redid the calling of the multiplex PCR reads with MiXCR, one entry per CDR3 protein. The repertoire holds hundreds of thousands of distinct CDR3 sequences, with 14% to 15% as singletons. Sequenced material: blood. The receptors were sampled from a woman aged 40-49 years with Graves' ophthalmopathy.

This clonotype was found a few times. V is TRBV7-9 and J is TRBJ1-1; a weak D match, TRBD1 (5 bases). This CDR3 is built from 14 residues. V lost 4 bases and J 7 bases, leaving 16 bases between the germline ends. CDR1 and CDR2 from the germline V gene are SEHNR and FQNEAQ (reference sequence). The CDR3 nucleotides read TGTGCCAGCAGCTCCCCTGGGGCAGCCGTTGAAGCTTTCTTT. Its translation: CASSSPGAAVEAFF.

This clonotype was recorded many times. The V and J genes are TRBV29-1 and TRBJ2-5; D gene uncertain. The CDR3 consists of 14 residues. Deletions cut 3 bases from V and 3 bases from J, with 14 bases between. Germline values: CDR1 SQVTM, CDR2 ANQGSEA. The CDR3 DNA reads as TGCAGCGTTGAGGCAGAATATTTTGAAGAGACCCAGTACTTC. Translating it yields CSVEAEYFEETQYF.

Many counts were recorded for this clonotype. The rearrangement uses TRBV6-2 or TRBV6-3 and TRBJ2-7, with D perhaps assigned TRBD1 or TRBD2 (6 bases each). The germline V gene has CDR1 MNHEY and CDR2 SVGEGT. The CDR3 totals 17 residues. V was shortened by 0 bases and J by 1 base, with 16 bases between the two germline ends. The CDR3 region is CASSYSKPGAISYEQYF. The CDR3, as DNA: TGTGCCAGCAGTTACTCGAAGCCGGGGGCGATTTCCTACGAGCAGTACTTC.

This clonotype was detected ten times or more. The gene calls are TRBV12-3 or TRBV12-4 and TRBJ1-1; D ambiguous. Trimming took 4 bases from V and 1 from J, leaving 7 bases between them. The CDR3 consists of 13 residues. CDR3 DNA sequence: TGTGCCAGCAGTTCTCGAGGGAACACTGAAGCTTTCTTT. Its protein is CASSSRGNTEAFF.

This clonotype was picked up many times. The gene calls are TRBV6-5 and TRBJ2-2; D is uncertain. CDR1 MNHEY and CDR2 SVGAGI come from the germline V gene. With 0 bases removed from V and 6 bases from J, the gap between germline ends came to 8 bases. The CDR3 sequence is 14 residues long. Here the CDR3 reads CASSYSTGPGELFF. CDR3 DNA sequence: TGTGCCAGCAGTTACTCGACTGGGCCCGGGGAGCTGTTTTTT.

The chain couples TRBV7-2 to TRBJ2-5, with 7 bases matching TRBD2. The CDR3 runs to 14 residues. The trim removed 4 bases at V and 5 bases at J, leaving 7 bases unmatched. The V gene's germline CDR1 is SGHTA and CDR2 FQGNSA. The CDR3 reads CASSYRSGRETQYF. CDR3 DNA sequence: TGTGCCAGCAGCTATCGTAGCGGGCGGGAGACCCAGTACTTC.

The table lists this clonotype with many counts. The CDR3 DNA sequence: TGTGCCAGCAGGGACAGGAGCAATCAGCCCCAGCATTTT. As protein: CASRDRSNQPQHF. The chain employs TRBV6-2 or TRBV6-3 and TRBJ1-5; the match to TRBD1 covers 7 bases. V lost 6 bases to trimming and J lost 1 base; unmatched junction nucleotides: 0. Germline V lookup: CDR1 MNHEY, CDR2 SVGEGT. The CDR3 covers 13 residues.

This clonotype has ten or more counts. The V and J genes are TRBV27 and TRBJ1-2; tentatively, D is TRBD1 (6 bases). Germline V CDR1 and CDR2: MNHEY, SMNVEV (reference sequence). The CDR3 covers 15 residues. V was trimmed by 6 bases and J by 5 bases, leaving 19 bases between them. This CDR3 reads CASSSLYRQEYGYTF. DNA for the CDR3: TGTGCCAGCAGCTCCCTATATAGACAGGAGTATGGCTACACCTTC.

CDR3 DNA: TGTGCCTGCCCCGGGACCTGGAACGATGGCTACACCTTC. It translates to CACPGTWNDGYTF. The chain employs TRBV30 and TRBJ1-2; possibly TRBD1 for D (5 bases). The CDR3 covers 13 residues. The ends were cut back, 6 bases at V and 6 bases at J, with 17 bases in the middle. Germline V gene lookup returns CDR1 GTSNPN and CDR2 SVGIG (reference sequence).

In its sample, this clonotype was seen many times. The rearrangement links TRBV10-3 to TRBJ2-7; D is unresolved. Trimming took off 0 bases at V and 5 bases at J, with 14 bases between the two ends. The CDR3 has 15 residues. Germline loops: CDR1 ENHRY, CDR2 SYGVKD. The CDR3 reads CAISESTANQDEQYF. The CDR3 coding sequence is TGTGCCATCAGTGAGTCAACAGCTAATCAGGACGAGCAGTACTTC.

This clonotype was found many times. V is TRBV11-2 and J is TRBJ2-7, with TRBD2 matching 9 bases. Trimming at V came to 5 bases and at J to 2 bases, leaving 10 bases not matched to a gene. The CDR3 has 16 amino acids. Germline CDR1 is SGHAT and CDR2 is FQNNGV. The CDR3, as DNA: TGTGCCAGCAGCCCCCAGACTAGCGGAGGTCCCTACGAGCAGTACTTC. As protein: CASSPQTSGGPYEQYF.

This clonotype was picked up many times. The CDR3 DNA sequence: TGTGCCTGGAGTGGGGCTGGGCCAGGGGGCGGTCAGCCCCAGCATTTT. Encoded protein: CAWSGAGPGGGQPQHF. V and J are TRBV30 and TRBJ1-5; 8 nucleotides line up with TRBD1. This CDR3 spans 16 amino acids. The germline gives CDR1 GTSNPN, CDR2 SVGIG (reference sequence). With 1 base clipped from V and 6 bases from J, the junction kept 11 bases outside the gene matches.

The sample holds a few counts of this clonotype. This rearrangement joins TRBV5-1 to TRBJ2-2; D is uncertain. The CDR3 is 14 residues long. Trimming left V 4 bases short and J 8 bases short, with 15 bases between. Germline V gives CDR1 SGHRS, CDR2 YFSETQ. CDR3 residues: CASSEKYKEGELFF. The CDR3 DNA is TGCGCCAGCAGCGAGAAGTACAAGGAGGGGGAGCTGTTTTTT.

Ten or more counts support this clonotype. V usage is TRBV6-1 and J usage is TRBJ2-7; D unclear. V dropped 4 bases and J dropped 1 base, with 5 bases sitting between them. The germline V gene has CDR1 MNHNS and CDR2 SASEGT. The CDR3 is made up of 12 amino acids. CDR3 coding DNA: TGTGCCAGCAGTGTCTATTCCTACGAGCAGTACTTC. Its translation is CASSVYSYEQYF.

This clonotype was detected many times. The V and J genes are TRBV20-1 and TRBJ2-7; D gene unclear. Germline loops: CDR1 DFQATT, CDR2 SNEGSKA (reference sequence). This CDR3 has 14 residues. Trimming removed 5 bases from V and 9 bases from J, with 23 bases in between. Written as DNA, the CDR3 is TGCAGTGCTGCCCCAACGGGTGCCGCGAACGTGCAGTACTTC. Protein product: CSAAPTGAANVQYF.

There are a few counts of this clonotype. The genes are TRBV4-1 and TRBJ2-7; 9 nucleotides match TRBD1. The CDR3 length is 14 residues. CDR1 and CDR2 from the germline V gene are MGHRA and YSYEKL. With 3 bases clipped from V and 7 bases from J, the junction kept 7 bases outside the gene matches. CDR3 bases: TGCGCCAGCAGCCATGGACAGGGGAGGGGGGAGCAGTACTTC. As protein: CASSHGQGRGEQYF.

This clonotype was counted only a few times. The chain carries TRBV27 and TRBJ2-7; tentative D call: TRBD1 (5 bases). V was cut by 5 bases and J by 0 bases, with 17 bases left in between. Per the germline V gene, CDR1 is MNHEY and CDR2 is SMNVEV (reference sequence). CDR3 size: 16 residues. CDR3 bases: TGTGCCAGCAGTCCCACCCCCAGGGCTAGCTCCTACGAGCAGTACTTC. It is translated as CASSPTPRASSYEQYF.

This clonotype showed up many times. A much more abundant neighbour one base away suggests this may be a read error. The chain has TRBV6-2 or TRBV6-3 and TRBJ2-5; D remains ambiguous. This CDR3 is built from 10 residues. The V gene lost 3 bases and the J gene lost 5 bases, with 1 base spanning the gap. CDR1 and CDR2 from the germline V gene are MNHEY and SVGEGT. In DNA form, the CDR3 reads TGTGCCAGCAGTTATGAGACCCAGTACTTC. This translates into CASSYETQYF.

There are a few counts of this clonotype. CDR3 bases: TGTGCCATCGCGCCGGGACTAGCTCTCAATGAGCAGTTCTTC. Amino acids: CAIAPGLALNEQFF. This chain uses TRBV10-3 with TRBJ2-1, with 9 bases identical to TRBD2. CDR3 length: 14 residues. Germline CDR1 and CDR2: ENHRY and SYGVKD. Trimming took 8 bases from V and 6 from J; bases not matched to a gene: 8.